The TCR beta chain described here comes from a study of beta chain features in type 1 diabetes. Naive, central memory, regulatory and stem cell-like memory cells within the CD4+ compartment were sorted using CD45RO/CCR7/CD25/CD127/CD95/CD27. General study findings and limits: Any role of HLA type in TCRB rearrangement remained unresolved here. In type 1 diabetes patients, VDJ junctions had fewer insertions; deletions at these junctions were more frequent.

This clone has more than one count but fewer than ten. The antigen is undetermined. V lost 4 bases to trimming and J lost 8 bases, with 22 bases between them. Germline CDR1 SGHNT, CDR2 YYREEE (reference sequence). The CDR3 runs 16 residues. Of the isolated RNA, all was reverse transcribed, and so the sequenced material was expressed TCRB transcripts. Produced via immunoSEQ multiplex PCR; TCRdb's table is partial and in-frame only. There are 130,000 to 150,000 clones in the sample; about 7.1% occur only once, and about 1.4% lies in the top ten. The chain uses TRBV5-4 and TRBJ2-1; weak D call: TRBD1 (5 bases). The source material was central memory CD4+ T cells from blood. This clonotype originated in a woman in her twenties or thirties in good health. In DNA, the CDR3 is TGTGCCAGCAGCACCTTAGGGGCAGGGATCGAGCATGAGCAGTTCTTC. It yields the protein CASSTLGAGIEHEQFF.